The next 25 T cell receptor beta chains were all read from a single sample in a study of CD8 T cells in ankylosing spondylitis. TCRdb re-derived calls from the 5' RACE reads in MiXCR, one entry per CDR3 protein. This sample has approximately 220,000 distinct CDR3 sequences; roughly a tenth occur once, and the top ten carry 21%. Source material: blood, either unsorted or a sorted T cell fraction (not recorded which). Receptor source: a male donor with ankylosing spondylitis or in good health (not recorded which).

There are a few counts of this clonotype. The rearrangement uses TRBV28 and TRBJ1-1, with D tentatively TRBD1 (5 bases). V lost 8 bases, J lost 4 bases, and 14 bases lay in between. The germline V gene has CDR1 MDHEN and CDR2 SYDVKM. The CDR3 runs 13 residues. The CDR3 DNA reads as TGTGCCAGCGGGGAGGGGTTGTCCACTGAAGCTTTCTTT. Translating gives CASGEGLSTEAFF.

This clonotype was observed a handful of times. V gene TRBV7-2 combines with J gene TRBJ1-2; D is ambiguous. V was clipped by 1 base and J by 0 bases, with 6 bases between them. The CDR3 loop spans 14 amino acids. The germline CDR1 and CDR2 sequences are SGHTA and FQGNSA. The DNA of the CDR3 is TGTGCCAGCAGCTTAGGTCCAGCTAACTATGGCTACACCTTC. It specifies CASSLGPANYGYTF.

This clonotype was counted only a few times. J is TRBJ1-1 and V is TRBV6-1, with a possible D match to TRBD1 (5 bases). V dropped 7 bases and J dropped 5 bases, with 20 bases sitting between them. Per germline, CDR1 MNHNS and CDR2 SASEGT. The length of the CDR3 is 15 residues. CDR3 amino acids: CASIPGGGVWTEAFF. CDR3 sequence (DNA): TGTGCCAGCATCCCTGGGGGGGGGGTGTGGACTGAAGCTTTCTTT.

This chain links TRBV3-2 with TRBJ2-3; the table's D call TRBD1 went unverified against the DNA. TRBV3-2 is noted as a pseudogene. The CDR3 contains 19 residues. CDR3 loop: CATSQDFFPGASTVDTQFF. CDR3 nucleotide sequence: TGTGCCACCAGCCAAGATTTCTTTCCCGGAGCGTCGACGGTGGATACGCAGTTTTTT.

Comments on this clonotype: A much larger clonotype is one base distant, so this may be a read error. This chain joins TRBV12-3 or TRBV12-4 and TRBJ1-4; 8 bases are a match to TRBD1. CDR3 length: 16 amino acids. V lost 7 bases to trimming and J lost 8 bases; unmatched junction nucleotides: 15. DNA of the CDR3: TGTGCCAGCACTCCCTACGGACAGGGCGGTAAGGAAAAACTGTTTTTT. Translated, it gives CASTPYGQGGKEKLFF.

This clonotype is termed large. The chain links TRBV4-2 to TRBJ1-1; possible D gene TRBD1, 5 bases. Germline V gene lookup returns CDR1 LGHNA and CDR2 YNFKEQ. This CDR3 has 14 residues. Trimming shortened V by 4 bases and J by 5 bases, and 14 bases separated the two germline ends. CDR3 sequence: CASSLYRWETEAFF. CDR3 nucleotides: TGTGCCAGCAGCCTCTACAGGTGGGAAACTGAAGCTTTCTTT.

This clonotype was seen repeatedly, ten times or more. CDR3 sequence reads: CASSWGREYNSPLHF. In DNA, the CDR3 is TGCGCCAGCAGCTGGGGACGTGAATATAATTCACCCCTCCACTTT. The rearrangement links TRBV5-1 to TRBJ1-6, with D maybe TRBD1 (5 bases). V lost 3 bases and J lost 4, with 11 bases in between. The germline CDR1 and CDR2 sequences are SGHRS and YFSETQ. The CDR3 has 15 amino acids.

This clonotype was counted at least ten times. The chain carries TRBV25-1 and TRBJ2-3; TRBD1 agrees at 7 bases. The junction had 11 bases not matched to a gene; V was cut back by 3 bases and J by 5 bases. The CDR3 has 16 residues. CDR1 is MGHDK and CDR2 is SYGVNS in the germline V gene. The CDR3 region has the DNA TGTGCCAGCAGTGAGGGACAGATAGTGGGGCGAGATACGCAGTATTTT. Its protein is CASSEGQIVGRDTQYF.

A note on this clonotype: The CDR3 does not end in the conserved phenylalanine or tryptophan, so this is likely a read error. V usage is TRBV5-1 and J usage is TRBJ2-7; D call uncertain. Germline V gene lookup returns CDR1 SGHRS and CDR2 YFSETQ. Trimming pared 2 bases from V and 0 bases from J, leaving 9 bases between. This CDR3 spans 14 amino acids. The CDR3, as DNA: TGCGCCAGCAGCTTAGAGACTCCCTCCTACGAGCAGTACCTC. Translation: CASSLETPSYEQYL.

This clonotype was seen repeatedly, ten times or more. The rearrangement links TRBV20-1 to TRBJ2-1; 8 positions agree with TRBD2. Germline V gives CDR1 DFQATT, CDR2 SNEGSKA (reference sequence). CDR3 size: 15 residues. The junction had 9 bases not matched to a gene; V was cut back by 1 base and J by 7 bases. CDR3 DNA sequence: TGCAGTGCTAGAGTGGGAGCGGGGGTTGCAAATGAGCAGTTCTTC. This sequence encodes CSARVGAGVANEQFF.

This clonotype has ten or more counts. The chain couples TRBV28 to TRBJ2-7; 7 bases are a match to TRBD1. CDR3 length: 15 residues. Germline V gene lookup returns CDR1 MDHEN and CDR2 SYDVKM. The ends lost 6 bases at V and 0 bases at J; junction bases unmatched: 8. CDR3 DNA: TGTGCCAGCAGGGCCGACAGGGCCTCCTCCTACGAGCAGTACTTC. This sequence encodes CASRADRASSYEQYF.

This clonotype was observed a few times. The CDR3 region has the DNA TGTGCCAGCAGCCAAGTGGGGACAGGGGCTCTGATCAATGAGCAGTTCTTC. Translating it yields CASSQVGTGALINEQFF. V and J are TRBV3-1 and TRBJ2-1, with 10 bases fitting TRBD1. Unmatched junction bases numbered 9, after V lost 1 base and J lost 6 bases. CDR1 is LGHDT, CDR2 YNNKEL, per germline (reference sequence). The CDR3 extends over 17 amino acids.

This clonotype was seen repeatedly, ten times or more. This sequence joins TRBV20-1 and TRBJ2-2, with D possibly TRBD2 on 5 matching bases. The germline V gene has CDR1 DFQATT and CDR2 SNEGSKA (reference sequence). The CDR3 contains 14 residues. Between the trimmed V and J ends, which lost 6 bases and 3 bases, there was a span of 14 bases. The CDR3 DNA sequence: TGCAGTGCCCAGGAGGTCGGATACACCGGGGAGCTGTTTTTT. Translated, it gives CSAQEVGYTGELFF.

This clonotype was picked up a small number of times. The chain combines TRBV12-3 or TRBV12-4 with TRBJ1-1; D is possibly TRBD1 (5 bases). The CDR3 contains 15 residues. Trimming stripped 4 bases from V and 1 base from J, with 13 bases between. The DNA of the CDR3 is TGTGCCAGCAGTTCGAGGGGCCCTGGGAACACTGAAGCTTTCTTT. Encoded protein: CASSSRGPGNTEAFF.

This clonotype has a count of ten or more. The chain joins TRBV4-2 to TRBJ2-4, with 10 bases aligning to TRBD1. Germline V gene lookup returns CDR1 LGHNA and CDR2 YNFKEQ. V was clipped by 4 bases and J by 1 base; unmatched bases: 7. CDR3 length: 17 residues. In DNA, the CDR3 is TGTGCCAGCAGCCTAACCGGGACAGGGGAGGCCAAAAACATTCAGTACTTC. Its translation is CASSLTGTGEAKNIQYF.

V is TRBV19 and J is TRBJ1-5, with a weak D call TRBD1 (6 bases). The CDR3 is 13 amino acids. Between the trimmed V and J ends, which lost 3 bases and 6 bases, there was a span of 9 bases. CDR1 LNHDA and CDR2 SQIVND come from the germline V gene (reference sequence). CDR3: CASSMGGLQPQHF. CDR3 nucleotide sequence: TGTGCCAGTAGTATGGGGGGGCTTCAGCCCCAGCATTTT.

This clonotype was seen at least ten times. V gene TRBV28 combines with J gene TRBJ2-2; maybe TRBD1 (6 bases). Deletions cut 6 bases from V and 5 bases from J, with 16 bases between. The length of the CDR3 is 15 residues. CDR1 and CDR2 from the germline V gene are MDHEN and SYDVKM. The CDR3 DNA sequence: TGTGCCAGCAGCCCGACACAGGGATTGACCGGGGAGCTGTTTTTT. Residues: CASSPTQGLTGELFF.

This clonotype was observed many times. The J gene is TRBJ1-1, the V gene TRBV6-1; D gene ambiguous. Germline values: CDR1 MNHNS, CDR2 SASEGT. The CDR3 sequence is 14 residues long. V was clipped by 10 bases and J by 1 base, with 16 bases between them. In DNA form, the CDR3 reads TGTGCCACCCGACGGGAGGAAGAGAACACTGAAGCTTTCTTT. Amino acid sequence: CATRREEENTEAFF.

J is TRBJ2-7 and V is TRBV20-1, with TRBD2 identical over 13 bases. Trimming at V came to 3 bases and at J to 4 bases, leaving 3 bases not matched to a gene. This CDR3 region has 14 residues. From germline, CDR1 is DFQATT and CDR2 SNEGSKA (reference sequence). The CDR3 nucleotides are TGCAGTGCTAGTTTGACTAGCGGGGGGTACGAGCAGTACTTC. Encoded protein: CSASLTSGGYEQYF.

For this clonotype: The junction departs from the called germline gene at one end, perhaps through a read error. The J gene is TRBJ1-1, the V gene TRBV7-7; D is undetermined. Germline CDR1 reads SSHAT; CDR2 reads FNYEAQ (reference sequence). The CDR3 is 13 amino acids. CDR3 loop: CASSSEPNTEAFF. In DNA form, the CDR3 reads TGTGCTAGCAGCAGCGAACCGAACACTGAAGCTTTCTTT.

This clonotype appeared many times. The rearrangement uses TRBV6-6 and TRBJ2-3, with unresolved D. This CDR3 is 12 amino acids long. V dropped 0 bases and J dropped 6 bases, with 4 bases sitting between them. Germline assignment: CDR1 MNHNY and CDR2 SVGAGI (reference sequence). CDR3 bases: TGTGCCAGCAGTTACTCGGGGGATACGCAGTATTTT. It encodes CASSYSGDTQYF.

This clonotype has more than one count but fewer than ten. The CDR3 nucleotides read TGCAGTGCTCTCCGGGAAGCGGAGACCCAGTACTTC. Translated: CSALREAETQYF. The V and J genes are TRBV20-1 and TRBJ2-5; a possible D gene is TRBD2 (5 bases). Trimming removed 5 bases from V and 5 bases from J, with 12 bases in between. CDR3 length equals 12 residues. Germline CDR1 reads DFQATT; CDR2 reads SNEGSKA (reference sequence).

This clonotype was picked up many times. This chain uses TRBV5-1 with TRBJ2-2; maybe TRBD1 (6 bases). Germline CDR1 SGHRS, CDR2 YFSETQ. CDR3 length equals 12 residues. V shed 5 bases and J shed 4 bases, with 6 bases lying between them. The CDR3 DNA follows: TGCGCCAGCAGACAGGGCACCGGGGAGCTGTTTTTT. Translated: CASRQGTGELFF.

This clonotype was observed at least ten times. The chain carries TRBV5-1 and TRBJ1-2; D remains ambiguous. Germline V gives CDR1 SGHRS, CDR2 YFSETQ. There are 12 residues in the CDR3. V was pared by 3 bases and J by 4 bases, with 7 bases between. The CDR3 DNA sequence: TGCGCCAGCAGCTCGGACGCCTATGGCTACACCTTC. It yields the protein CASSSDAYGYTF. The variable domain in full, completed from reference TRBV5-1 and TRBJ1-2, reads KAGVTQTPRYLIKTRGQQVTLSCSPISGHRSVSWYQQTPGQGLQFLFEYFSETQRNKGNFPGRFSGRQFSNSRSEMNVSTLELGDSALYLCASSSDAYGYTFGSGTRLTVV.

In regard to this clonotype: At one end the junction does not follow the germline gene, possibly because of a read error. The chain is built from TRBV2 and TRBJ2-3; D is possibly TRBD1 or TRBD2 (5 bases each). The CDR3 is 16 residues long. Germline CDR1 reads SNHLY; CDR2 reads FYNNEI. The chain's CDR3 is CASMRNRDPYTDTQCF. The CDR3 nucleotides read TGTGCCAGCATGAGAAATCGGGACCCCTACACAGATACGCAGTGTTTT.